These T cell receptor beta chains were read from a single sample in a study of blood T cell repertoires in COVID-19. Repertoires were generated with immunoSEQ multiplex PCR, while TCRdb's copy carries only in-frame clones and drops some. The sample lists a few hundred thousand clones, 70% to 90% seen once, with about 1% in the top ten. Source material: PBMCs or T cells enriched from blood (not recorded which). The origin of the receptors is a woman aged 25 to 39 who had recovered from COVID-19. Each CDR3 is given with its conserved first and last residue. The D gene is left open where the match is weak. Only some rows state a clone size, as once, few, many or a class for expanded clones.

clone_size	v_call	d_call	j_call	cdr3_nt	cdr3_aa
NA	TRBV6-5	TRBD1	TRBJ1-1	TGTGCCAGCACTGTACAGGGGGCGGCCACTGAAGCTTTCTTT	CASTVQGAATEAFF
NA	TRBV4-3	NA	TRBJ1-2	TGCGCCAGCAGCGACTCGGGGAGCTATGGCTACACCTTC	CASSDSGSYGYTF
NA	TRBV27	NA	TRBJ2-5	TGTGCCAGCAAGACATTACTGCCCCAAGAGACCCAGTACTTC	CASKTLLPQETQYF
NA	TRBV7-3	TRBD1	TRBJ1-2	TGTGCCAGCAGCCCGACGAGACAGGGTGGAGGCTACACCTTC	CASSPTRQGGGYTF
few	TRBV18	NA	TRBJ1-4	TGTGCCAGCTCACCATCTATCTCCGAAAAACTGTTTTTT	CASSPSISEKLFF
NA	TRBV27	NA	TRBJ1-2	TGTGCCAGCAGTCCCCGAGGCAAGGATCGCCCTGGCTACACCTTC	CASSPRGKDRPGYTF
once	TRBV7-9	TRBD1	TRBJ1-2	TGTGCCAGCAGCTTAGATAGGGACAGGGAGTATGGCTACACCTTC	CASSLDRDREYGYTF
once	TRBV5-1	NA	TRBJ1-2	TGCGCCAGCAGCTTGGGCCGGGGGGGCTATGGCTACACCTTC	CASSLGRGGYGYTF
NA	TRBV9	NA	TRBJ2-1	TGTGCCAGCAGCGTAGCTACACAGAATGAGCAGTTCTTC	CASSVATQNEQFF
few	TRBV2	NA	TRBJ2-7	TGTGCCAGTATGGAGGGAACTAGTCGTTACGAGCAGTACTTC	CASMEGTSRYEQYF
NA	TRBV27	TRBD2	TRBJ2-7	TGTGCCAGCAGTTCCCTCGGACTAGCGGGAGACGTTTACGAGCAGTACTTC	CASSSLGLAGDVYEQYF
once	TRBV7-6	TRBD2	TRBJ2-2	TGTGCCAGCAGCTCCCTAGGACTAGCGGGGGCCGGGGAGCTGTTTTTT	CASSSLGLAGAGELFF
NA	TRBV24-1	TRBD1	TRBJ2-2	TGTGCCACCAGTGTCCCGACAGGGCCGGACACCGGGGAGCTGTTTTTT	CATSVPTGPDTGELFF
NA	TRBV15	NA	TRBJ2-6	TGTGCCACCAGCAGGCACAGCTCTGGGGCCAACGTCCTGACTTTC	CATSRHSSGANVLTF
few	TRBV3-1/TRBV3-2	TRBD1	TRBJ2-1	TGTGCCAGCAGCCTTCGACAGGGAACCAATGAGCAGTTCTTC	CASSLRQGTNEQFF
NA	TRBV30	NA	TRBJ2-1	TGTGCCTGGACCCGAAACGGGGAGAGTGAGCAGTTCTTC	CAWTRNGESEQFF
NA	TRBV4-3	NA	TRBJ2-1	TGCGCCAGCAGCCAGCGTGTCTCCTACAATGAGCAGTTCTTC	CASSQRVSYNEQFF
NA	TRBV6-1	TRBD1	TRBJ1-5	TGTGCCAGCAGTGACCCGGGACAGGTGGGTCAGCCCCAGCATTTT	CASSDPGQVGQPQHF
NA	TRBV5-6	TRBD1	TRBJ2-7	TGTGCCAGCAGCTACTACGGACAGGGATACTACGAGCAGTACTTC	CASSYYGQGYYEQYF
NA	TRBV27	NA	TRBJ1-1	TGTGCCAGCAGTTTAGCAGGGCACACTGAAGCTTTCTTT	CASSLAGHTEAFF
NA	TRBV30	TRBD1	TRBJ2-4	TGTGCCTGGAGTGTACAGGGGGTAAACATTCAGTACTTC	CAWSVQGVNIQYF
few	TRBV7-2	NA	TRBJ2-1	TGTGCCAGCAGCTTATTGTCTGGGGCCATCTCCTACAATGAGCAGTTCTTC	CASSLLSGAISYNEQFF
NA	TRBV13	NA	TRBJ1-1	TGTGCCAGCAGCTTAGGATACTCGACAGAAGCTTTCTTT	CASSLGYSTEAFF
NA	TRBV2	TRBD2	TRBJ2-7	TGTGCCAGCAGTGAGGGGGGGTACGAGCAGTACTTC	CASSEGGYEQYF
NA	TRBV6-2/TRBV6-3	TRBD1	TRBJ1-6	TGTGCCAGCAGCGCCCGGGACAGGCCAAATTCACCCCTCCACTTT	CASSARDRPNSPLHF
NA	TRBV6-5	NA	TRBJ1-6	TGTGCCAGCAGTTACTCCGAGAGGGATAATTCACCCCTCCACTTT	CASSYSERDNSPLHF
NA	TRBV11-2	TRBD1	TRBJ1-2	TGTGCCAGCAGCTTATCGGGACAGGGCGGTGGCTACACCTTC	CASSLSGQGGGYTF
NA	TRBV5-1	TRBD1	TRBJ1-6	TGCGCCAGCAGCATGGATCCGGACAGGGATTCCTATAATTCACCCCTCCACTTT	CASSMDPDRDSYNSPLHF